The following is a T cell receptor beta chain sequence with its context. This clonotype occurred a few times. Its antigen target is currently unknown. No clone much larger than this one lies a single base away; base qualities are absent. This specimen comes from a study of human T cells and chemical hapten exposure (dated by TCRdb to about 2021). Study-level background: For sensitization, 2% DPC in acetone was applied to a 2 cm by 2 cm area of upper inner arm skin. Patients additionally received weekly therapeutic DPC doses to the scalp throughout the roughly 26-week study period. Patch testing was done on the upper back using Finn chambers containing 0.01% DPC, and results were scored after 6 days according to International Contact Dermatitis Research Group standards. The patient cohort, mostly female, included alopecia areata with under or over 50% scalp involvement, alopecia totalis and alopecia universalis. Libraries were pooled for sequencing, and variation in per-sample TCR yields was attributed mainly to small differences in library volumes within the pool. The study tracked peripheral blood TCR repertoire changes in vivo during primary and secondary sensitization to the hapten diphenylcyclopropenone (DPC) in alopecia patients. Blood samples were taken from patients before sensitization (week 0) and then at 2, 6 and about 24 weeks after DPC sensitization. Nearly 30 alopecia patients provided blood for TCR sequencing at one to four time points (pre-sensitization, 2, 6 and 24 weeks). General conclusions and limits of the study: All patients had alopecia, a presumed autoimmune disease, so their immune response might differ from that of healthy individuals. Repeated subsampling changed both the strength of the expansion versus patch-test correlation and the threshold at which that correlation became significant. DPC sensitization did not change how many TCRs were above 1 in 1000 frequency, and no evidence was found of alterations in global repertoire structure. Significantly more large CDR3 similarity clusters were formed by expanded TCRs than by pre-sensitization or healthy control sets, consistent with antigen-driven responses. A positive correlation was found between the number of PT1 expanded TCRs and patch test score, with significance reached at thresholds 8, 16 and 32 but not 4.

According to the germline V gene, CDR1 reads MNHNS and CDR2 reads SASEGT. Reading from cysteine to phenylalanine, the CDR3 counts 11 amino acids. This entry keeps only the CDR3 DNA: 33 bases, framed from base 1. Relative to germline, V is 0 bases shorter and J is 7 bases shorter, with 4 bases between their ends. Libraries were prepared through RACE. The sequencer listed for this sample is NextSeq 500. Library preparation attached unique molecular identifiers to individual cDNA molecules for quantitative, reproducible TCR counting. Each blood RNA sample was used to sequence both TCR alpha and TCR beta chains. Per the authors' processing: Samples had a median of approximately 96,000 TCRs, with a range from 23,224 to 690,600. The Decombinator software suite was used to annotate the V, J and CDR3 of the TCR reads. For the PS versus PT1 abundance plots, all samples were subsampled to the same number of TCRs (28,000). TCRs were defined as expanded if absent before sensitization and observed at least eight times at the 2-week time point. TCRdb reprocessed the public reads (quality trimming at Q25 with fastp, clone calling with MiXCR) and kept in-frame beta chains. Rows are combined by CDR3 protein, so each entry shows the most common genes and DNA. These V and J calls originate from TCRdb's pipeline instead of the authors' own analysis. This sample lists over 300,000 distinct CDR3 sequences; roughly 5.3% were detected once. 2.5% to 3% of the sample comes from the top ten.

Reading the label with the study, this specimen's time point is: pre-sensitization, week 0. The sample's treatment or condition label is to be understood as: therapeutic diphenylcyclopropenone sensitization with weekly scalp DPC. Blood at each patch-test visit was drawn before the patch test was applied. Eligible patients were aged 18 to 70, diagnosed with alopecia, deemed suitable for DPC therapy, and excluded if pregnant. Total RNA was isolated from unfractionated whole blood collected in Tempus Blood RNA tubes. The specimen was whole blood, collected in connection with sensitization to the hapten diphenylcyclopropenone (DPC). Rearrangement joined TRBV6-1 to TRBJ2-7, with no D gene named confidently. The receptor was derived from a woman between 45 and 60 years old with alopecia areata. Some clones in this sample may be carry-over from other donors' samples. The CDR3 amino acid sequence is: CASSEAREQYF. DNA sequence: TGTGCCAGCAGTGAAGCGAGGGAGCAGTACTTC.